The next 20 T cell receptor beta chains were all read from a single sample in a study of blood T cell repertoires in COVID-19. Sequencing used immunoSEQ multiplex PCR; TCRdb keeps in-frame clones, though not all of them. Of about 150,000 clones listed, more than 70% are singletons. Sequencing was carried out using peripheral blood. These TCRs come from a man younger than 35 with active or convalescent COVID-19.

The V call is TRBV24-1, the J call TRBJ2-3; D may be TRBD1 (7 bases). V was pared by 2 bases and J by 4 bases, with 18 bases between. Germline CDR1 is KGHDR and CDR2 is SFDVKD. CDR3 length: 17 amino acids. CDR3 residues: CATSDSGFRGAADTQYF. In DNA, the CDR3 is TGTGCCACCAGTGATTCTGGCTTCAGGGGGGCGGCAGATACGCAGTATTTT.

The chain is built from TRBV4-1 and TRBJ2-4; the match to TRBD1 covers 10 bases. V shed 6 bases, J shed 0 bases, and the junction held 17 bases outside the gene matches. There are 20 residues in the CDR3. Germline V gene data show CDR1 as MGHRA and CDR2 as YSYEKL. The chain's CDR3 is CASSRSLGTGVMIAKNIQYF. CDR3 coding DNA: TGCGCCAGCAGTCGCAGTCTAGGGACAGGGGTAATGATAGCCAAAAACATTCAGTACTTC.

This clone was observed once. The V call is TRBV19, the J call TRBJ2-1; D perhaps matches TRBD2 (6 bases). CDR1 and CDR2 from the germline V gene are LNHDA and SQIVND (reference sequence). With 6 bases removed from V and 2 bases from J, the gap between germline ends came to 14 bases. CDR3 size: 15 residues. The CDR3 DNA reads as TGTGCCAGTAGAATAAAAGCGGGCCCCTACAATGAGCAGTTCTTC. Amino acids: CASRIKAGPYNEQFF. Variable domain in full (rest from reference TRBV19 and TRBJ2-1): DGGITQSPKYLFRKEGQNVTLSCEQNLNHDAMYWYRQDPGQGLRLIYYSQIVNDFQKGDIAEGYSVSREKKESFPLTVTSAQKNPTAFYLCASRIKAGPYNEQFFGPGTRLTVL.

The V gene is TRBV6-1, the J gene TRBJ2-6, with 8 bases that match TRBD1. The CDR3 spans 18 residues. Germline V lookup: CDR1 MNHNS, CDR2 SASEGT. J was trimmed by 1 base and V by 2 bases; bases with no gene match: 7. The CDR3 coding sequence is TGTGCCAGCAGTGAACCGGGACAGGAAACGTCTGGGGCCAACGTCCTGACTTTC. This sequence encodes CASSEPGQETSGANVLTF.

The chain recombines TRBV2 with TRBJ1-1; D gene unclear. The V gene's germline CDR1 is SNHLY and CDR2 FYNNEI. CDR3 length equals 14 residues. V shed 3 bases and J shed 4 bases, with 12 bases lying between them. CDR3 sequence (DNA): TGTGCCAGCAGTGATGCGATAGGGAGCACTGAAGCTTTCTTT. Encoded protein: CASSDAIGSTEAFF. Full variable domain (rest looked up from reference TRBV2 and TRBJ1-1): EPEVTQTPSHQVTQMGQEVILRCVPISNHLYFYWYRQILGQKVEFLVSFYNNEISEKSEIFDDQFSVERPDGSNFTLKIRSTKLEDSAMYFCASSDAIGSTEAFFGQGTRLTVV.

This chain joins TRBV6-5 and TRBJ1-2, with 7 positions matching TRBD1. Germline CDR1 is MNHEY and CDR2 is SVGAGI. J was trimmed by 8 bases and V by 4 bases; bases with no gene match: 13. The CDR3 totals 15 residues. CDR3 residues: CASSLTGTALGGYTF. Written as DNA, the CDR3 is TGTGCCAGCAGTTTGACCGGGACAGCCCTTGGAGGCTACACCTTC.

V and J are TRBV5-1 and TRBJ2-7, with 12 bases fitting TRBD2. V lost 3 bases, J lost 3 bases, and 13 bases stayed unmatched. CDR3 length equals 18 residues. Germline CDR1 reads SGHRS; CDR2 reads YFSETQ. CDR3 amino acids: CASSSGLAGLLKVYEQYF. In nucleotides, the CDR3 is TGCGCCAGCAGCTCCGGACTAGCGGGGCTCCTAAAGGTCTACGAGCAGTACTTC.

The rearrangement uses TRBV5-1 and TRBJ2-3; TRBD1 agrees at 7 bases. J was trimmed by 2 bases and V by 5 bases; bases with no gene match: 5. Germline V gene sequence: CDR1 SGHRS, CDR2 YFSETQ. The CDR3 consists of 14 residues. CDR3 coding DNA: TGCGCCAGCAGGGCAGGGGGATCCACAGATACGCAGTATTTT. As protein: CASRAGGSTDTQYF.

The V call is TRBV5-1, the J call TRBJ2-7; TRBD2 aligns across 10 bases. The CDR3 loop spans 20 amino acids. V trimming: 0 bases; J trimming: 3 bases; junction bases outside the gene matches: 18. Germline V gene sequence: CDR1 SGHRS, CDR2 YFSETQ. The CDR3 sequence is CASSLEQRPRGASGGYEQYF. In nucleotides, the CDR3 is TGCGCCAGCAGCTTGGAACAGAGGCCTCGCGGGGCTAGCGGGGGCTACGAGCAGTACTTC. Looking up the rest from reference TRBV5-1 and TRBJ2-7 gives the full variable domain: KAGVTQTPRYLIKTRGQQVTLSCSPISGHRSVSWYQQTPGQGLQFLFEYFSETQRNKGNFPGRFSGRQFSNSRSEMNVSTLELGDSALYLCASSLEQRPRGASGGYEQYFGPGTRLTVT.

The chain links TRBV5-1 to TRBJ2-5, with TRBD1 matching 7 bases. With 0 bases clipped from V and 6 bases from J, the junction kept 2 bases outside the gene matches. Germline V gene sequence: CDR1 SGHRS, CDR2 YFSETQ. CDR3 size: 13 residues. The CDR3 loop is CASSLDRGKTQYF. The CDR3 DNA follows: TGCGCCAGCAGCTTGGACAGGGGAAAGACCCAGTACTTC.

The chain is built from TRBV6-4 and TRBJ1-6, with a possible D match to TRBD1 (5 bases). Per the germline V gene, CDR1 is MRHNA and CDR2 is SNTAGT. V gave up 6 bases and J gave up 7 bases, with 10 bases separating them. This CDR3 region has 13 residues. Written as DNA, the CDR3 is TGTGCCAGCAGACGGGGGATGAATTCACCCCTCCACTTT. Encoded protein: CASRRGMNSPLHF.

The chain's CDR3 is CSVVGLKNIQYF. The CDR3 nucleotides read TGCAGCGTGGTGGGGCTCAAAAACATTCAGTACTTC. V is TRBV29-1 and J is TRBJ2-4, with D possibly TRBD1 on 5 matching bases. From germline, CDR1 is SQVTM and CDR2 ANQGSEA. Trimming took off 6 bases at V and 3 bases at J, with 9 bases between the two ends. The CDR3 totals 12 residues. Looking up the rest from reference TRBV29-1 and TRBJ2-4 gives the full variable domain: SAVISQKPSRDICQRGTSLTIQCQVDSQVTMMFWYRQQPGQSLTLIATANQGSEATYESGFVIDKFPISRPNLTFSTLTVSNMSPEDSSIYLCSVVGLKNIQYFGAGTRLSVL.

V gene TRBV5-5 combines with J gene TRBJ2-5; 8 nucleotides agree with TRBD1. CDR3 length: 16 residues. After removal of 4 bases from V and 5 bases from J, the junction contained 13 bases not matched to a gene. Germline CDR1 reads SGHKS; CDR2 reads YYEKEE (reference sequence). The chain's CDR3 is CASSGRSRGLGETQYF. In nucleotides, the CDR3 is TGTGCCAGCAGCGGGAGGAGCAGGGGGCTGGGGGAGACCCAGTACTTC.

The rearrangement uses TRBV6-1 and TRBJ2-3, with D perhaps matching TRBD1 (5 bases). Germline V lookup: CDR1 MNHNS, CDR2 SASEGT. The CDR3 spans 19 residues. With 2 bases removed from V and 0 bases from J, the gap between germline ends came to 21 bases. The CDR3 region has the DNA TGTGCCAGCAGTGAAAAATCCACAGGCCTTTCCACTAGCACAGATACGCAGTATTTT. Amino acids: CASSEKSTGLSTSTDTQYF.

The chain is built from TRBV7-2 and TRBJ1-5; D might be TRBD1 (5 bases). The CDR3 extends over 15 amino acids. V was pared by 1 base and J by 4 bases, with 11 bases between. Germline V CDR1 and CDR2: SGHTA, FQGNSA. The CDR3 loop reads CASSLVVQGNQPQHF. In DNA, the CDR3 is TGTGCCAGCAGCTTAGTAGTCCAGGGAAATCAGCCCCAGCATTTT.

The chain recombines TRBV6-2 or TRBV6-3 with TRBJ1-5, with 9 positions matching TRBD1. V lost 2 bases and J lost 4; bases outside the gene matches: 6. The CDR3 is made up of 16 amino acids. Germline lookup yields CDR1 MNHEY and CDR2 SVGEGT. The DNA for the CDR3 is TGTGCCAGCAGTTACGCCAGGACAGGGGCGAATCAGCCCCAGCATTTT. It codes for CASSYARTGANQPQHF.

The chain uses TRBV7-2 and TRBJ2-7; D ambiguous. Deletions cut 3 bases from V and 2 bases from J, with 8 bases between. The CDR3 spans 13 residues. Germline V gives CDR1 SGHTA, CDR2 FQGNSA. CDR3 sequence (DNA): TGTGCCAGCAGCTTGCTAGGTACCTACGAGCAGTACTTC. Translating it yields CASSLLGTYEQYF.

This chain connects TRBV2 to TRBJ1-5, with 7 positions matching TRBD1. CDR3 length: 14 amino acids. V was clipped by 7 bases and J by 5 bases; unmatched bases: 8. Germline V lookup: CDR1 SNHLY, CDR2 FYNNEI. In DNA form, the CDR3 reads TGTGCCAGCACTGCTGACAGGGCTTATCAGCCCCAGCATTTT. Translated, it gives CASTADRAYQPQHF.

The chain joins TRBV4-1 to TRBJ2-3, with TRBD2 matching 11 bases. The CDR3 is 16 amino acids. Per the germline V gene, CDR1 is MGHRA and CDR2 is YSYEKL. V lost 4 bases to trimming and J lost 6 bases; unmatched junction nucleotides: 9. The CDR3 region is CASSPPGLAGGDTQYF. CDR3 DNA: TGCGCCAGCAGCCCTCCTGGACTAGCGGGCGGGGATACGCAGTATTTT.

The J gene is TRBJ1-4, the V gene TRBV2, with a possible D match to TRBD1 (5 bases). The germline gives CDR1 SNHLY, CDR2 FYNNEI. V lost 7 bases and J lost 7, with 19 bases in between. This CDR3 spans 15 amino acids. CDR3: CASIKTGLLGEKLFF. In DNA, the CDR3 is TGTGCCAGCATCAAAACGGGACTACTTGGTGAAAAACTGTTTTTT.